The sequence of this T cell receptor (beta chain) was determined in a study of blood T cells in healthy people across ages. Overall study results and limits: PBMCs left unsorted prevented a conclusive naive versus antigen-experienced comparison. Possibly confounding the expanded clonotype changes was the fact that donor CMV status was unknown.

Per-sample PBMC isolation yielded at least 7 million cells. Then a second PCR, running about 6 to 12 cycles, was carried out with a sample-barcoded 5' primer and a J-beta primer mix. A single record per CDR3 protein comes from TCRdb applying MiXCR to the 5' RACE reads. The sample contains more than 650,000 distinct CDR3 sequences, approximately 53% of which appear only once. Only a few counts were recorded for this clonotype. Its antigen remains unknown. Trimming removed 1 base from V and 6 bases from J, with 6 bases in between. In germline, CDR1 is DFQATT, CDR2 SNEGSKA (reference sequence). The CDR3 loop spans 11 amino acids.

This clonotype was obtained from an elderly man in good health. The chain employs TRBV20-1 and TRBJ1-2; a weak D match, TRBD1 (6 bases). The sample comprised blood. This CDR3 reads CSARGGHGYTF. The CDR3 DNA reads TGCAGTGCTAGAGGGGGGCATGGCTACACCTTC.